This T cell receptor beta chain comes out of a study of blood T cell repertoires in COVID-19. Original data processing: Amplifying reference gene primers gave estimates of nucleated cell counts. Sequenced by immunoSEQ multiplex PCR; TCRdb stores in-frame clones only, minus some. That table is the source of V, J and clone size, and D and trimming were worked out from the DNA. The table shows fewer than 200,000 clones, with less than 90% occurring only once. Germline V gives CDR1 MNHEY, CDR2 SVGAGI. CDR3 size: 13 residues. Trimming pared 10 bases from V and 3 bases from J, leaving 15 bases between. What was sequenced was peripheral blood. The sequence was obtained from a man in his 60s with acute or convalescent COVID-19. The chain uses TRBV6-5 and TRBJ1-2, with D tentatively TRBD1 (5 bases). The CDR3 spells CAIHMGGYYGYTF. DNA for the CDR3: TGTGCCATCCATATGGGGGGATACTATGGCTACACCTTC.